This is a list of T cell receptor beta chains from one sample in a study of T cells in Graves' hyperthyroidism and ophthalmopathy. TCRdb processed the multiplex PCR reads anew with MiXCR; each CDR3 protein has one entry. The table lists fewer than 350,000 distinct CDR3 sequences, roughly 19% of them singletons, with under 45% in the top ten. Input material: blood. All receptors derive from a middle-aged man with Graves' ophthalmopathy. CDR3s leave out the opening cysteine and the closing phenylalanine or tryptophan.

>TRBJ1-3|TRBV30
AWRRARGGNTIY
>TRBJ2-2|TRBV27
ASSSGTFTGELF
>TRBJ1-5|TRBV4-2
ASSQDIDQPQH
>TRBJ2-3|TRBV20-1
SASLEEWITDTQY
>TRBJ2-5|TRBV19
ASRPPSRETQY
>TRBJ2-3|TRBV24-1
ATSDLIGLAGGWEDTQY
>TRBJ1-2|TRBV6-1
ASSEAARYGYT
>TRBJ2-7|TRBV6-6
ASSYSGRGGEQY
>TRBJ2-1|TRBV6-2/TRBV6-3
ASSSGTGGTNEQF
>TRBJ1-5|TRBV28
ASSLFSMRRDSNQPQH
>TRBJ2-7|TRBV4-1
ASSQEASGRFYEQY
>TRBJ2-7|TRBV18
ASSLGLAIEQY
>TRBJ2-7|TRBV20-1
SASTAPPGEQY
>TRBJ2-7|TRBV6-1
ASRTLEGGGQY
>TRBJ2-1|TRBV28
ASRTGLAGRDEQF
>TRBJ2-5|TRBV3-1
ASSFGLVRN
>TRBJ2-1|TRBV6-5
ASSYPSVSREGSRSPYNEQF
>TRBJ2-7|TRBV7-3
ASSLTGAPYEQY
>TRBJ2-7|TRBV20-1
SARRLAGFYEQY
>TRBJ2-7|TRBV27
ASSLFSMASAAGEQY
>TRBJ1-3|TRBV10-3
AISRVRAGNTIY
>TRBJ1-2|TRBV28
ASSPHPAYYGYT
>TRBJ1-4|TRBV6-1
ASSLTLATNEKLF
>TRBJ1-1|TRBV18
ASSPPAGMNTEAF
>TRBJ2-7|TRBV20-1
SARDRGGLTGNNYEQY
>TRBJ2-5|TRBV9
ASSVYGARQETQY
>TRBJ2-1|TRBV29-1
SVDLRLTDRAYNEQF
>TRBJ2-1|TRBV2
ASSDRDRELYNEQF
>TRBJ2-7|TRBV7-9
ASSGGGLSSYEQY
>TRBJ2-1|TRBV12-3/TRBV12-4
ASKSYNEQF
>TRBJ1-1|TRBV3-1
ASSPFLQGGRSEAF
>TRBJ2-1|TRBV7-9
ASSKSNRGNEQF
>TRBJ2-3|TRBV28
ASSPSLPGPPGDTQY
>TRBJ2-3|TRBV7-3
AIPAGVGTDTQY
>TRBJ1-6|TRBV2
ASSLTGDNSPLH
>TRBJ2-4|TRBV5-5
ASSPDPNRGQGIQY
>TRBJ2-7|TRBV29-1
SGGTGGYEQY
>TRBJ1-1|TRBV9
ASSQYGTFGNTEAF
>TRBJ2-7|TRBV7-6
ASSKDAGQPYEQY
>TRBJ2-7|TRBV27
ASSSSGDYYEQY
>TRBJ1-2|TRBV13
ASSLAPGGEGYT
>TRBJ2-2|TRBV10-2
ASSGSGTGGTGELF
>TRBJ2-5|TRBV10-2
ASSVLAGGKETQY
>TRBJ2-7|TRBV5-1
ASSLDRGLAGSYEQY
>TRBJ2-2|TRBV5-1
ASSKTSGSRTGELF